This T cell receptor beta chain was documented in a study of blood T cell repertoires in COVID-19. Germline V gene data show CDR1 as SGDLS and CDR2 as YYNGEE. Trimming removed 0 bases at V and 4 bases at J, with 14 bases between. The CDR3 extends over 15 amino acids. Libraries were prepared by immunoSEQ multiplex PCR; TCRdb keeps only in-frame clonotypes and omits some of them. The sample includes under 350,000 clones, 80% to 90% of them seen just once. The TCR sequence derives from a woman in her thirties or forties with acute COVID-19. This chain links TRBV9 with TRBJ2-7; D is perhaps TRBD2 (5 bases). The sequenced sample consisted of PBMCs or T cells enriched from blood (not recorded which). The CDR3 DNA follows: TGTGCCAGCAGCGTAGGAGGACTCCCCGGGTACGAGCAGTACTTC. It codes for CASSVGGLPGYEQYF.